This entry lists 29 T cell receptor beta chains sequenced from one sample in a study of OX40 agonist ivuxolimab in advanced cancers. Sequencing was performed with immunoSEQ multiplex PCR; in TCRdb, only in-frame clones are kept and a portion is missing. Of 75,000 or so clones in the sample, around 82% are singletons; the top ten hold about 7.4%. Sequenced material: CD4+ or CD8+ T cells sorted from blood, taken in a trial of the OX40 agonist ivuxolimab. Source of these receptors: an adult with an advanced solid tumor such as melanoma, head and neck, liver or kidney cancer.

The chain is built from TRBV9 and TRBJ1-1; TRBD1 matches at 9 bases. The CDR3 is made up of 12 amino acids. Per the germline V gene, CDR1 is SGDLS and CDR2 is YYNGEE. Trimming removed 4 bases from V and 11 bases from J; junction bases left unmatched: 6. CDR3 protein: CASSSHRGQAFF. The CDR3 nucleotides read TGTGCCAGCAGCTCCCACAGGGGGCAGGCTTTCTTT.

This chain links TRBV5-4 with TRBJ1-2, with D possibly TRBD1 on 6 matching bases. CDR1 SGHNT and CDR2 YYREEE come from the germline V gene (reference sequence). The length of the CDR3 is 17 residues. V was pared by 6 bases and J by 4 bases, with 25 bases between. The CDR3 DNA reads TGTGCCAGCAAGATTGGATCCAACGCGGGGGCAGCCTATGGCTACACCTTC. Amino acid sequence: CASKIGSNAGAAYGYTF.

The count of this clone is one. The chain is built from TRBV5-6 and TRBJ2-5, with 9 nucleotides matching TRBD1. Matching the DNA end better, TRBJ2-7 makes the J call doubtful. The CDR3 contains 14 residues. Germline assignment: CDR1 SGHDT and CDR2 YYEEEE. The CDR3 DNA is TGTGCCAGCAGCTCAGGGGACAGGGCCCACGAGCAGTACTTC. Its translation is CASSSGDRAHEQYF.

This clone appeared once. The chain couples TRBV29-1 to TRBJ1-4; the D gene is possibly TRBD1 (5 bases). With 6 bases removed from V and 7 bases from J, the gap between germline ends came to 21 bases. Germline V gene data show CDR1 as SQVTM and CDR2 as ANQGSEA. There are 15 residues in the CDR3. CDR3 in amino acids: CSVLWDWGGAEKLFF. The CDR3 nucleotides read TGCAGCGTCCTCTGGGACTGGGGCGGTGCTGAAAAACTGTTTTTT.

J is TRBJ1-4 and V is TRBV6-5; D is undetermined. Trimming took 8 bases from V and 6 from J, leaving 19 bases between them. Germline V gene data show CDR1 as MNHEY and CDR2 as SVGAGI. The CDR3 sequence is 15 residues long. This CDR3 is CASSSTRADDEKLFF. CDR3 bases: TGTGCCAGCTCCAGCACTCGAGCCGACGATGAAAAACTGTTTTTT.

CDR3 DNA sequence: TGTGCCAGCAGTTTGCCGCAGGGGAATGTTCAGCCCCAGCATTTT. Translated, it gives CASSLPQGNVQPQHF. The rearrangement uses TRBV28 and TRBJ1-5, with a weak D call TRBD1 (6 bases). The CDR3 is 15 amino acids. Per the germline V gene, CDR1 is MDHEN and CDR2 is SYDVKM. The V and J ends lost 3 bases and 6 bases respectively, with 15 bases between them.

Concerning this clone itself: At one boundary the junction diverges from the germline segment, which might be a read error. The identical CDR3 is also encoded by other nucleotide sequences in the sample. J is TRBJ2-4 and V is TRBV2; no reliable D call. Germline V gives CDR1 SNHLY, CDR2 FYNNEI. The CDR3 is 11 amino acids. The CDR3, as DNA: TGCGCCAGCAGCGAGAAAAACATTCAGTACTTC. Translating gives CASSEKNIQYF.

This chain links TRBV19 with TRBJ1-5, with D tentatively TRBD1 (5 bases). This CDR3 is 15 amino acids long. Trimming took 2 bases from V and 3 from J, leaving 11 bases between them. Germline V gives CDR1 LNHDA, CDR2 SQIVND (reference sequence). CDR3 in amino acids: CASSIWGGDNQPQHF. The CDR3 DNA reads TGTGCCAGTAGTATATGGGGCGGGGACAATCAGCCCCAGCATTTT. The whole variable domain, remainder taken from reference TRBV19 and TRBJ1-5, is DGGITQSPKYLFRKEGQNVTLSCEQNLNHDAMYWYRQDPGQGLRLIYYSQIVNDFQKGDIAEGYSVSREKKESFPLTVTSAQKNPTAFYLCASSIWGGDNQPQHFGDGTRLSIL.

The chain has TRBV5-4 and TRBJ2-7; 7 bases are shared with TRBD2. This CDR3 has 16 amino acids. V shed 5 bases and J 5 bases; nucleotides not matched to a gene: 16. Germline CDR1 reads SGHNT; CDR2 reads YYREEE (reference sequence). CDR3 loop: CASRPELGGISDEQYF. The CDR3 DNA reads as TGTGCCAGCAGGCCGGAATTGGGGGGGATCAGCGACGAGCAGTACTTC.

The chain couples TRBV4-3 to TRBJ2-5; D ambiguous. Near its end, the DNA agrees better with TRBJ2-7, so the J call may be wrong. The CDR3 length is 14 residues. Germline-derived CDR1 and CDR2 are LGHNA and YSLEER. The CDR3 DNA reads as TGCGCCAGCAGCCAAGATCTCACTACCTACGAGCAGTACTTC. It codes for CASSQDLTTYEQYF.

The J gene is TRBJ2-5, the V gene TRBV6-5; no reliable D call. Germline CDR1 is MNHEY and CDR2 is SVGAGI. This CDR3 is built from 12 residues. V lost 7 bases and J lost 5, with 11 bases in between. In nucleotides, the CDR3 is TGTGCCAGCACCGGACCAGTTGAGACCCAGTACTTC. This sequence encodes CASTGPVETQYF.

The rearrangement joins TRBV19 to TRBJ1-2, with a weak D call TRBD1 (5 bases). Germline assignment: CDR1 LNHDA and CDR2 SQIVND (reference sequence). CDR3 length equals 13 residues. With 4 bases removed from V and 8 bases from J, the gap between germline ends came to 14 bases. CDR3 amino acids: CASSTRGARGYTF. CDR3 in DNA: TGTGCCAGTAGTACGAGGGGCGCGAGGGGCTACACCTTC.

This CDR3 reads CASSAGGPYEQYF. Here the CDR3 DNA reads TGTGCCAGCAGTGCGGGGGGGCCCTACGAGCAGTACTTC. The chain couples TRBV6-5 to TRBJ2-7, with 9 bases lining up with TRBD2. The CDR3 covers 13 residues. Per germline, CDR1 MNHEY and CDR2 SVGAGI. The ends lost 5 bases at V and 2 bases at J; junction bases unmatched: 1.

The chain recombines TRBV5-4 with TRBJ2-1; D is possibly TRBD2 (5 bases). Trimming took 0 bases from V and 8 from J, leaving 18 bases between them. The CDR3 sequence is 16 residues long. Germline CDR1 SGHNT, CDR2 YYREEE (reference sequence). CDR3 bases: TGTGCCAGCAGCTTGGACGGCGGGCTCACCATACATGAGCAGTTCTTC. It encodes CASSLDGGLTIHEQFF. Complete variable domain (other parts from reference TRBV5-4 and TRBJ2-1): ETGVTQSPTHLIKTRGQQVTLRCSSQSGHNTVSWYQQALGQGPQFIFQYYREEENGRGNFPPRFSGLQFPNYSSELNVNALELDDSALYLCASSLDGGLTIHEQFFGPGTRLTVL.

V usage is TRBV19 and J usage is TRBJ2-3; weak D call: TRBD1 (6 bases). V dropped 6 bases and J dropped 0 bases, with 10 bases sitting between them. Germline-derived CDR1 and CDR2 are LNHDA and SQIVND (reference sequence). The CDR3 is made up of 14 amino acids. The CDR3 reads CASRSGVSTDTQYF. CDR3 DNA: TGTGCCAGTAGGTCAGGGGTTAGCACAGATACGCAGTATTTT.

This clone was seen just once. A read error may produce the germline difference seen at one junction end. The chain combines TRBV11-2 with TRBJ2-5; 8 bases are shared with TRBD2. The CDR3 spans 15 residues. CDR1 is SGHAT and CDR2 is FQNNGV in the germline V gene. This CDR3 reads CASSLELLAVDPQYF. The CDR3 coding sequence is TGTGCCAGCAGCCTAGAGCTACTAGCGGTGGATCCCCAGTACTTC.

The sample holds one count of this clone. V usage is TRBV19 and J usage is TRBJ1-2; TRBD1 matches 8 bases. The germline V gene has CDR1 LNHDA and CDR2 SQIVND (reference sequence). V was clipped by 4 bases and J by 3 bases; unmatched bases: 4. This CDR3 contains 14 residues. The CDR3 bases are TGTGCCAGTAGTAGGACGACAGGGGACTATGGCTACACCTTC. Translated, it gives CASSRTTGDYGYTF.

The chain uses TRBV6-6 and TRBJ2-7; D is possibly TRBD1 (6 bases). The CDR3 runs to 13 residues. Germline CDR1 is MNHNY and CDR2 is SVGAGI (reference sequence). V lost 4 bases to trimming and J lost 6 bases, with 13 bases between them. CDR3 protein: CASSLRQASEQYF. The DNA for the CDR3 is TGTGCCAGCAGTTTAAGACAGGCGAGCGAGCAGTACTTC.

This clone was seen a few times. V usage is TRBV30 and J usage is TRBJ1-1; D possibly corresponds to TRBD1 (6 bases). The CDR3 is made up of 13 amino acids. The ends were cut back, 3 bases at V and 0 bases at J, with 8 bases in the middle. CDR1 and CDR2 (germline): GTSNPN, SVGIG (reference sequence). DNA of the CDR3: TGTGCCTGGAGACGGACAGTGAACACTGAAGCTTTCTTT. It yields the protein CAWRRTVNTEAFF.

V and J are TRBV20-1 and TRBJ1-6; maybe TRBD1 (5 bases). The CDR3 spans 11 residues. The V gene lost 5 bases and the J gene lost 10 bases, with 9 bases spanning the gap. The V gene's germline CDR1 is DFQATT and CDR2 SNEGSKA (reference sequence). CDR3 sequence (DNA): TGCAGTGCTTTCGGGGGATCACCCCTCCACTTT. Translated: CSAFGGSPLHF.

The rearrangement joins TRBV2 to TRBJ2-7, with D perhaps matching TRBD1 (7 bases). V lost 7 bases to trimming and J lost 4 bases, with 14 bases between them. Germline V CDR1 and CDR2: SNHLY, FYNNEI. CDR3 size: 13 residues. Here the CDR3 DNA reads TGTGCCAGCACAGGGGGGTTAGTATACGAGCAGTACTTC. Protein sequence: CASTGGLVYEQYF.

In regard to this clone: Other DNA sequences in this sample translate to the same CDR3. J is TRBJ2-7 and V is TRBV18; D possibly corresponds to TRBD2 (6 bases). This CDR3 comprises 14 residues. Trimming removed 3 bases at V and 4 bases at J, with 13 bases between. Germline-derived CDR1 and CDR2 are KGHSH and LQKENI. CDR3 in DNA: TGTGCCAGCTCACCGCCGGGACTCCCGTACGAGCAGTACTTC. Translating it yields CASSPPGLPYEQYF. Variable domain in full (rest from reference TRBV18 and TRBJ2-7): NAGVMQNPRHLVRRRGQEARLRCSPMKGHSHVYWYRQLPEEGLKFMVYLQKENIIDESGMPKERFSAEFPKEGPSILRIQQVVRGDSAAYFCASSPPGLPYEQYFGPGTRLTVT.

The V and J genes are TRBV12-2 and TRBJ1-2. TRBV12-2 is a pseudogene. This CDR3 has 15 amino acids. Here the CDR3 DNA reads TGTGCAAGTCGCTTGCGGGACCGAGCTAACTATGGCTACACCTTC. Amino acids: CASRLRDRANYGYTF.

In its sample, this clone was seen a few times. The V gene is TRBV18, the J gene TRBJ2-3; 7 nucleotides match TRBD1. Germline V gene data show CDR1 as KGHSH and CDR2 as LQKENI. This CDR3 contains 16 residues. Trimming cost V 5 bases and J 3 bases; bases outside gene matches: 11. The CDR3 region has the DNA TGTGCCAGCTCAACTACTATACAGGGGCTGACAGATACGCAGTATTTT. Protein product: CASSTTIQGLTDTQYF.

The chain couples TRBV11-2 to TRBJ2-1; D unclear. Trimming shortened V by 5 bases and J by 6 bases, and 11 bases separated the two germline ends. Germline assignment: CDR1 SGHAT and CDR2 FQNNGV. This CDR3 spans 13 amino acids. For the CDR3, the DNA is TGTGCCAGCAGCCTTGGACCTTCCAATGAGCAGTTCTTC. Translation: CASSLGPSNEQFF.

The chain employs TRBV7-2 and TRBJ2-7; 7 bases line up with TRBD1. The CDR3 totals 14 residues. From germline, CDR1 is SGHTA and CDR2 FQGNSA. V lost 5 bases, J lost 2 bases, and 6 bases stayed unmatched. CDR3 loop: CASSRGGAPYEQYF. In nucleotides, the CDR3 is TGTGCCAGCAGCCGAGGGGGCGCGCCCTACGAGCAGTACTTC.

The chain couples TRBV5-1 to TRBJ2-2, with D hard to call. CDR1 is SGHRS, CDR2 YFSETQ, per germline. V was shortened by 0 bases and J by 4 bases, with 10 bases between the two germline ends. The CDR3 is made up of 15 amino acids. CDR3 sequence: CASSLAALGTGELFF. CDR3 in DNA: TGCGCCAGCAGCTTGGCCGCGTTGGGCACCGGGGAGCTGTTTTTT.

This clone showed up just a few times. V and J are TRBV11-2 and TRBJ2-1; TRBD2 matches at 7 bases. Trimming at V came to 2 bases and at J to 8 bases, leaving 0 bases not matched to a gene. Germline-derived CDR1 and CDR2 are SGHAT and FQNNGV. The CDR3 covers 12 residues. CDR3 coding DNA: TGTGCCAGCAGCTTAACTAGCGATGAGCAGTTCTTC. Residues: CASSLTSDEQFF.

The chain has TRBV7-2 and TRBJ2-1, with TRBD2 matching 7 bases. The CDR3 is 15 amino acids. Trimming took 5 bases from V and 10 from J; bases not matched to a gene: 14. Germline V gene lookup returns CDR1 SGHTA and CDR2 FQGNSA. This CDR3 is CASSPQRGALGEQFF. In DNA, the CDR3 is TGTGCCAGCAGCCCCCAGCGGGGAGCTCTGGGGGAGCAGTTCTTC.